This TCR beta chain originates from a study of blood T cell repertoires in COVID-19 (dated by TCRdb to 2020 to 2021). With respect to the entire study: Samples from collaborators originated in the United States, Italy and Spain and spanned both the acute and convalescent phases of COVID-19. The material from the prospective study consisted of cDNA or gDNA derived from T cells, B-cell-depleted T cells, or PBMCs. The dataset comprised deeply sampled blood TCRbeta repertoires from subjects exposed to, actively infected with, or recovered from COVID-19. The repertoires were released in a freely available public database intended as a resource for research on the immune response to SARS-CoV-2. The samples were drawn from two sources: the first 160 participants of the ongoing ImmuneRACE study, and 950 to 1,500 subjects contributed by 6 global collaborators. Nearly every sample came with metadata listing a de-identified subject ID, COVID-19 status, age in years and sex. HLA class I and class II types, where available, came from metadata supplied by the sample provider rather than from assay-based typing.

V drops 2 bases and J drops 7 bases, leaving 8 bases in between. The CDR3 spans 12 residues, from the cysteine through the phenylalanine. Only the CDR3 DNA is retained, 36 bases long and in frame from the first base. TCRbeta CDR3 regions were amplified from genomic DNA using the immunoSEQ Assay, a bias-controlled multiplex PCR. The published analysis was carried out like this. The number of nucleated cells in each sample was estimated from the amplification of reference gene primers within the assay. Sequence reads were collapsed and filtered to measure the absolute abundance of every unique TCRbeta CDR3 rearrangement. For each sample, productive Simpson clonality was calculated as the square root of Simpson's diversity index across productive rearrangements. TCRdb's version of the immuneACCESS table is confined to in-frame rearrangements and falls short of the full clone set. An unresolved V gene accounts for under half of the shortfall where checked; the remainder is of unknown origin. V, J and clone size are taken as reported in that table, and D and trimming were inferred from the DNA itself. The sample yields 350,000 or so clones; about four fifths were counted once. Jointly, the top ten make up 3% of the sample.

What the work shows at the level of the full study, not this receptor alone: How much clinical and demographic metadata was included differed by source and by participant, and the metadata was provided uncurated.

The table lists this clone with a few counts. Its antigen specificity is not known. One base away there is no much larger clone; base qualities are not given. The collaborating institutions used their own protocols to collect whole blood in K2EDTA tubes. For TCRbeta analysis, collaborators shipped samples in one of three forms: frozen whole blood, isolated PBMCs, or DNA extracted from either of those sample types. This clonotype was obtained from a man younger than 40 with active or convalescent COVID-19. The rearrangement joined TRBV12-3 or TRBV12-4 to TRBJ1-2, with a weak D call of TRBD1 (6 bases match). Specimen: peripheral blood. The CDR3 here reads CASSLTRGGYTF. Read as DNA, the sequence is TGTGCCAGCAGTTTAACCAGGGGTGGCTACACCTTC.